These 29 T cell receptor beta chains were all obtained from the same sample, sequenced in a study of blood T cell repertoires in COVID-19. Measured with immunoSEQ multiplex PCR; TCRdb has only the in-frame clones, and not every one. Here the sample spans more than 250,000 clones, around nine tenths being singletons. Sequencing was done on a sample of PBMCs or T cells enriched from blood (not recorded which). The receptors here all came from a woman in her late teens or twenties who had recovered from COVID-19.

This clone was recorded a few times. This sequence joins TRBV5-5 and TRBJ1-1, with D unclear. Germline V gene data show CDR1 as SGHKS and CDR2 as YYEKEE (reference sequence). V gave up 2 bases and J gave up 7 bases, with 12 bases separating them. The CDR3 runs 13 residues. The CDR3 is CASSFSGRVEAFF. DNA of the CDR3: TGTGCCAGCAGCTTTTCCGGGCGGGTTGAAGCTTTCTTT.

The chain carries TRBV6-2 or TRBV6-3 and TRBJ2-6, with D maybe TRBD1 (5 bases). V shed 5 bases and J shed 4 bases, with 9 bases lying between them. The CDR3 runs 14 residues. The germline V gene encodes CDR1 MNHEY and CDR2 SVGEGT. DNA of the CDR3: TGTGCCAGCAGTGGGGCGTGGGGGGCCAACGTCCTGACTTTC. Its translation: CASSGAWGANVLTF.

The chain couples TRBV24-1 to TRBJ1-2; 7 positions match TRBD1. V dropped 7 bases and J dropped 1; count of bases not matched to a gene: 8. The CDR3 runs to 15 residues. CDR1 and CDR2 from the germline V gene are KGHDR and SFDVKD. CDR3 DNA sequence: TGTGCCACCAGCCCCGGCGGGACAGTTAACTATGGCTACACCTTC. The encoded protein is CATSPGGTVNYGYTF.

The rearrangement links TRBV28 to TRBJ2-5, with 9 bases identical to TRBD2. V lost 1 base to trimming and J lost 5 bases; unmatched junction nucleotides: 23. Per germline, CDR1 MDHEN and CDR2 SYDVKM. This CDR3 region has 21 residues. This CDR3 reads CASSLFVPTLKREDRLETQYF. The CDR3 DNA follows: TGTGCCAGCAGTTTATTCGTGCCAACCCTTAAGCGGGAGGATCGATTGGAGACCCAGTACTTC.

The chain links TRBV30 to TRBJ1-1, with TRBD1 matching 7 bases. Germline V gene data show CDR1 as GTSNPN and CDR2 as SVGIG (reference sequence). The trim removed 3 bases at V and 0 bases at J, leaving 4 bases unmatched. CDR3 size: 14 residues. CDR3 in DNA: TGTGCCTGGAGCACGGACAGGTTGAACACTGAAGCTTTCTTT. This codes for CAWSTDRLNTEAFF.

CDR3 region: CSVDRTGGGGELFF. The CDR3 DNA follows: TGCAGCGTTGATAGGACAGGGGGCGGCGGGGAGCTGTTTTTT. This chain connects TRBV29-1 to TRBJ2-2, with 11 bases that match TRBD1. CDR1 and CDR2 from the germline V gene are SQVTM and ANQGSEA. Trimming removed 3 bases from V and 7 bases from J; junction bases left unmatched: 4. The CDR3 extends over 14 amino acids.

The chain employs TRBV7-9 and TRBJ2-1, with D perhaps TRBD2 (6 bases). Between the trimmed V and J ends, which lost 5 bases and 8 bases, there was a span of 16 bases. Germline-derived CDR1 and CDR2 are SEHNR and FQNEAQ (reference sequence). CDR3 size: 14 residues. As DNA, the CDR3 is TGTGCCAGCAGCCGGACTATCGACCCTGATGAGCAGTTCTTC. This encodes CASSRTIDPDEQFF.

The chain employs TRBV5-6 and TRBJ1-1; 8 bases are a match to TRBD1. Per germline, CDR1 SGHDT and CDR2 YYEEEE. V gave up 3 bases and J gave up 0 bases; unmatched junction bases: 7. The length of the CDR3 is 16 residues. CDR3: CASSSRTGTMNTEAFF. As DNA, the CDR3 is TGTGCCAGCAGCTCCCGGACAGGGACGATGAACACTGAAGCTTTCTTT.

The sample holds one count of this clone. This chain joins TRBV19 and TRBJ1-5; D is unresolved. The V and J ends lost 3 bases and 9 bases respectively, with 6 bases between them. Germline loops: CDR1 LNHDA, CDR2 SQIVND (reference sequence). The CDR3 covers 11 residues. The CDR3 nucleotides are TGTGCCAGTAGTATCGGGGTGCCCCAGCATTTT. Translated: CASSIGVPQHF.

This clone appeared a single time. V and J are TRBV30 and TRBJ1-1; 7 positions agree with TRBD1. The CDR3 loop spans 14 amino acids. V was pared by 3 bases and J by 2 bases, with 6 bases of the junction left unmatched. CDR1 and CDR2 (germline): GTSNPN, SVGIG (reference sequence). DNA of the CDR3: TGTGCCTGGAGATCCGGGACAGCTAACACTGAAGCTTTCTTT. Encoded protein: CAWRSGTANTEAFF.

This clone was observed once. The V and J genes are TRBV7-9 and TRBJ1-5; TRBD1 might be the D (5 bases). With 5 bases removed from V and 6 bases from J, the gap between germline ends came to 14 bases. The CDR3 runs to 14 residues. Germline V gives CDR1 SEHNR, CDR2 FQNEAQ (reference sequence). The CDR3 is CASSQDGGAQPQHF. The CDR3 region has the DNA TGTGCCAGCAGCCAAGACGGGGGTGCTCAGCCCCAGCATTTT.

The chain carries TRBV7-9 and TRBJ2-1, with D possibly TRBD2 on 6 matching bases. Trimming removed 7 bases at V and 2 bases at J, with 12 bases between. CDR1 is SEHNR, CDR2 FQNEAQ, per germline (reference sequence). CDR3 size: 14 residues. The CDR3 here is CASTPPGAYNEQFF. The CDR3 DNA reads as TGTGCCAGCACCCCCCCGGGGGCCTACAATGAGCAGTTCTTC.

The chain carries TRBV28 and TRBJ1-5, with 10 bases fitting TRBD1. Per germline, CDR1 MDHEN and CDR2 SYDVKM. The CDR3 has 16 amino acids. V gave up 3 bases and J gave up 6 bases; unmatched junction bases: 8. The CDR3 region is CASSFPRQGAAQPQHF. For the CDR3, the DNA is TGTGCCAGCAGTTTCCCTCGACAGGGGGCAGCTCAGCCCCAGCATTTT.

This clone was seen only a few times. The chain joins TRBV27 to TRBJ2-2, with D perhaps matching TRBD2 (5 bases). CDR1 and CDR2 (germline): MNHEY, SMNVEV (reference sequence). The CDR3 is 15 amino acids. V shed 5 bases and J shed 4 bases, with 14 bases lying between them. The CDR3 loop reads CASSKLGSSTGELFF. The CDR3 DNA is TGTGCCAGCAGTAAACTAGGTTCGAGCACCGGGGAGCTGTTTTTT.

The chain has TRBV6-2 or TRBV6-3 and TRBJ2-7, with D possibly matching TRBD2 (5 bases). The germline V and J ends were trimmed by 3 bases and 0 bases, with 15 bases remaining between them. There are 16 residues in the CDR3. Germline V gene sequence: CDR1 MNHEY, CDR2 SVGEGT. CDR3 bases: TGTGCCAGCAGTTATAAGGTAGCGCCGAGCTCCTACGAGCAGTACTTC. As protein: CASSYKVAPSSYEQYF.

This sequence joins TRBV7-9 and TRBJ1-2; 9 bases are a match to TRBD1. CDR3 size: 13 residues. Germline V CDR1 and CDR2: SEHNR, FQNEAQ (reference sequence). The ends lost 1 base at V and 7 bases at J; junction bases unmatched: 1. CDR3 in DNA: TGTGCCAGCAGCTTAGGGACAGGGGTTGGCTACACCTTC. Translated, it gives CASSLGTGVGYTF.

The chain links TRBV4-1 to TRBJ2-1, with TRBD2 matching 9 bases. The V segment lost 6 bases and the J segment 9 bases; nucleotides outside the gene matches: 12. This CDR3 has 15 residues. Per germline, CDR1 MGHRA and CDR2 YSYEKL. In nucleotides, the CDR3 is TGCGCCAGCAGTCCCTCGGGACTAGCCCCCCGTGAGCAGTTCTTC. Protein sequence: CASSPSGLAPREQFF.

The chain uses TRBV2 and TRBJ2-7, with a possible D match to TRBD1 (6 bases). Germline CDR1 and CDR2: SNHLY and FYNNEI. This CDR3 region has 16 residues. The V end lost 2 bases, the J end lost 2 bases, and 16 bases lay between the germline ends. The CDR3: CASSERPDRLTYEQYF. Written as DNA, the CDR3 is TGTGCCAGCAGTGAACGCCCCGACAGGCTTACCTACGAGCAGTACTTC. Full variable domain (outside the CDR3, taken from reference TRBV2 and TRBJ2-7): EPEVTQTPSHQVTQMGQEVILRCVPISNHLYFYWYRQILGQKVEFLVSFYNNEISEKSEIFDDQFSVERPDGSNFTLKIRSTKLEDSAMYFCASSERPDRLTYEQYFGPGTRLTVT.

The chain is built from TRBV5-1 and TRBJ1-6; 8 nucleotides agree with TRBD1. The CDR3 totals 15 residues. Germline values: CDR1 SGHRS, CDR2 YFSETQ. Trimming at V came to 4 bases and at J to 5 bases, leaving 5 bases not matched to a gene. Written as DNA, the CDR3 is TGCGCCAGCAGCCAACAGGGGGTGAATAATTCACCCCTCCACTTT. Translated: CASSQQGVNNSPLHF.

This clone has more than one count but fewer than ten. J is TRBJ1-1 and V is TRBV11-3, with D unresolved. The germline V gene has CDR1 SGHNT and CDR2 YENEEA. Trimming took off 5 bases at V and 5 bases at J, with 15 bases between the two ends. The CDR3 runs 14 residues. The CDR3 spells CASSHSRHWTEAFF. The CDR3 DNA reads TGTGCCAGCAGCCATTCTCGACACTGGACTGAAGCTTTCTTT.

The rearrangement uses TRBV27 and TRBJ1-2; 10 bases agree with TRBD1. Per germline, CDR1 MNHEY and CDR2 SMNVEV (reference sequence). This CDR3 is built from 15 residues. J was trimmed by 5 bases and V by 5 bases; bases with no gene match: 8. The CDR3 coding sequence is TGTGCCAGCAGTGCTTCCGGGACAGGGGTTTATGGCTACACCTTC. Encoded protein: CASSASGTGVYGYTF.

The chain has TRBV6-2 or TRBV6-3 and TRBJ2-3, with 11 bases matching TRBD2. The CDR3 spans 17 residues. Losses at the gene ends were 0 bases for V and 6 bases for J; bases not matched to a gene: 8. Germline CDR1 MNHEY, CDR2 SVGEGT. DNA for the CDR3: TGTGCCAGCAGTTACTCCCCACTAGCGGGGGAGCGGGATACGCAGTATTTT. Translating it yields CASSYSPLAGERDTQYF.

This clone was counted a few times. The chain links TRBV5-6 to TRBJ1-2, with TRBD1 matching over 11 bases. CDR3 length equals 14 residues. The V gene end was trimmed by 3 bases and the J gene end by 4 bases; junction bases not matched to a gene: 2. Germline V gene sequence: CDR1 SGHDT, CDR2 YYEEEE. The CDR3 reads CASSSGTGGYGYTF. CDR3 in DNA: TGTGCCAGCAGCTCCGGGACAGGGGGCTATGGCTACACCTTC.

The chain has TRBV7-2 and TRBJ1-2; 12 bases map to TRBD1. Germline V gene data show CDR1 as SGHTA and CDR2 as FQGNSA. The CDR3 is made up of 15 amino acids. V lost 2 bases and J lost 8; bases outside the gene matches: 6. The chain's CDR3 is CASSLLGQGARGYTF. For the CDR3, the DNA is TGTGCCAGCAGCTTATTGGGACAGGGGGCTCGCGGCTACACCTTC. The full variable domain, rest sourced from reference TRBV7-2 and TRBJ1-2, is GAGVSQSPSNKVTEKGKDVELRCDPISGHTALYWYRQSLGQGLEFLIYFQGNSAPDKSGLPSDRFSAERTGGSVSTLTIQRTQQEDSAVYLCASSLLGQGARGYTFGSGTRLTVV.

This chain uses TRBV5-1 with TRBJ2-5, with D maybe TRBD2 (5 bases). The length of the CDR3 is 14 residues. V lost 5 bases and J 5 bases, leaving 16 bases between the germline ends. Germline V gene data show CDR1 as SGHRS and CDR2 as YFSETQ. CDR3 in amino acids: CASRAQPTGETQYF. The CDR3 DNA sequence: TGCGCCAGCAGGGCGCAGCCCACGGGGGAGACCCAGTACTTC.

V usage is TRBV28 and J usage is TRBJ1-5; D is perhaps TRBD1 (6 bases). The CDR3 is 15 residues long. From germline, CDR1 is MDHEN and CDR2 SYDVKM. V dropped 7 bases and J dropped 2 bases, with 15 bases sitting between them. As DNA, the CDR3 is TGTGCCAGCACCACCCCACAGGGAGGCAATCAGCCCCAGCATTTT. Translated: CASTTPQGGNQPQHF.

This clone was detected once. J is TRBJ1-6 and V is TRBV6-5, with no clear D. This CDR3 is built from 14 residues. Between the trimmed V and J ends, which lost 7 bases and 8 bases, there was a span of 15 bases. Germline V gene lookup returns CDR1 MNHEY and CDR2 SVGAGI. CDR3 residues: CASTPTPRDSPLHF. The CDR3 nucleotides read TGTGCCAGCACCCCTACCCCGAGGGATTCACCCCTCCACTTT.

The genes are TRBV14 and TRBJ1-1; D gene ambiguous. The CDR3 totals 13 residues. Trimming stripped 4 bases from V and 4 bases from J, with 10 bases between. CDR1 is SGHDN and CDR2 is FVKESK in the germline V gene. CDR3 sequence reads: CASSLTSGTEAFF. CDR3 DNA sequence: TGTGCCAGCAGCCTAACAAGTGGCACTGAAGCTTTCTTT.

The chain recombines TRBV27 with TRBJ1-5; D is unclear. V dropped 2 bases and J dropped 4 bases, with 9 bases sitting between them. This CDR3 spans 14 amino acids. Germline V gene data show CDR1 as MNHEY and CDR2 as SMNVEV (reference sequence). As DNA, the CDR3 is TGTGCCAGCAGTTTACAGGATCCTAATCAGCCCCAGCATTTT. Its translation: CASSLQDPNQPQHF.